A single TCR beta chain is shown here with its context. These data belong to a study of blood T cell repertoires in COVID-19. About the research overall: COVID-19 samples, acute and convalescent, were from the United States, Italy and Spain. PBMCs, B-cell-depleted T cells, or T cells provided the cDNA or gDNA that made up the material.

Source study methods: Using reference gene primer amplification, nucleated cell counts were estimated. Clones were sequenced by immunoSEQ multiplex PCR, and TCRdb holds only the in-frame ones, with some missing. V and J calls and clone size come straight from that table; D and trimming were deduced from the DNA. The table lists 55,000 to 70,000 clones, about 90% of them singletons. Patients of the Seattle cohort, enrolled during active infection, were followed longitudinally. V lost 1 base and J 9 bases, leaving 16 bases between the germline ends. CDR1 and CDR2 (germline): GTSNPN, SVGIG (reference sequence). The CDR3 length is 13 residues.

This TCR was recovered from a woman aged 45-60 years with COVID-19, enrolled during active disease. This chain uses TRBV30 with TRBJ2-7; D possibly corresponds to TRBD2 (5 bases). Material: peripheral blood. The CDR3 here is CAWSAHYEGMQYF. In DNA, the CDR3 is TGTGCCTGGAGTGCCCATTACGAGGGAATGCAGTACTTC.